This T cell receptor (beta chain) emerged from a study of spatial heterogeneity in lung cancer. Study-level points and caveats: Tumor TCRs that were ubiquitous and expanded showed up in blood more at resection than follow-up.

This clonotype appeared a few times. Its antigen is currently unknown. Time point specified: sample taken at primary tumor resection. CDR1 SQVTM and CDR2 ANQGSEA come from the germline V gene. The V and J ends lost 7 bases and 4 bases, in that order; junction bases with no gene match: 4. The CDR3 length is 14 residues. In the library, each TCR cDNA molecule bore its own unique molecular identifier. TCRdb recomputed calls from the 5' RACE reads with MiXCR, one row per CDR3 protein. The sample includes more than 80,000 distinct CDR3 sequences, 10% to 15% seen only once; the top ten take over 40%. The rearrangement links TRBV29-1 to TRBJ2-1; TRBD2 aligns across 13 bases. The sequencing used PBMCs, collected at surgery. This receptor was identified in a male donor with early-stage non-small cell lung cancer. CDR3 residues: CSGRTSGSYNEQFF. Here the CDR3 DNA reads TGCAGCGGACGGACTAGCGGGAGTTACAATGAGCAGTTCTTC.